A selection of T cell receptor beta chains follows, all from one sample in a study of T-cell memory formation after mild COVID-19. Using its own MiXCR run on the 5' RACE reads, TCRdb lists one record per CDR3 protein. The data show around 300,000 distinct CDR3 sequences, roughly 19% seen once. Source material: PBMCs or a T cell subset sorted from them (not recorded which). Receptor source: a man aged 18 to 30 who had mild COVID-19 (a few samples of this study predate the infection). Cell type and time point are not known. The CDR3 runs from the conserved cysteine through the conserved F or W. The D gene is left open where the match is weak. Size tells how often a clone was seen (once, few, many) or the class of an expanded clone, and some rows leave it out.

j_gene,v_gene,abundance,d_gene,CDR3nt,CDR3aa
TRBJ2-1,TRBV6-5,NA,TRBD1,TGTGCCACGATCCGGGACAGGGGTCGCAATGAGCAGTTCTTC,CATIRDRGRNEQFF
TRBJ1-1,TRBV12-3/TRBV12-4,NA,NA,TGTGCCAGCAGGGGACTCGGGGGGAACACTGAAGCTTTCTTT,CASRGLGGNTEAFF
TRBJ2-5,TRBV20-1,NA,TRBD1,TGCAGTGCCTATCCGGACAGGGGCCAAGAGACCCAGTACTTC,CSAYPDRGQETQYF
TRBJ2-2,TRBV12-3/TRBV12-4,few,NA,TGTGCCAGCAGCCCCCCCGGGGGTATCAACACCGGGGAGCTGTTTTTT,CASSPPGGINTGELFF
TRBJ2-7,TRBV28,few,NA,TGTGCCAGCAGTTTTCGGGTCTACGAGCAGTACTTC,CASSFRVYEQYF
TRBJ2-1,TRBV7-3,few,TRBD2,TGTGCCAGCAGCCCCAGGACTAGCGGGGTCCCCTACAATGAGCAGTTCTTC,CASSPRTSGVPYNEQFF
TRBJ1-1,TRBV20-1,NA,NA,TGCAGTGCGAGAAGTGCGGGGATCTTCACTGAAGCTTTCTTT,CSARSAGIFTEAFF
TRBJ2-1,TRBV29-1,NA,NA,TGCAGCGTTGGCGTATACAATGAGCAGTTCTTC,CSVGVYNEQFF
TRBJ1-1,TRBV29-1,NA,NA,TGCAGCGTTGTGGGGGTGGTGAACACTGAAGCTTTCTTT,CSVVGVVNTEAFF
TRBJ2-3,TRBV11-1,NA,TRBD2,TGTGCCAGCAGTTTCACTCGGGGGGGCCCAGATACGCAGTATTTT,CASSFTRGGPDTQYF
TRBJ1-2,TRBV6-6,few,TRBD1,TGTGCCAGCAGGGCGACGGGACAGCTTAACTATGGCTACACCTTC,CASRATGQLNYGYTF
TRBJ2-5,TRBV28,NA,NA,TGTGCCAGCAGTTTCAGGGCAGTACAAGAGACCCAGTACTTC,CASSFRAVQETQYF
TRBJ2-3,TRBV7-7,many,TRBD2,TGTGCTAGCAGCTTAGCGGGGGCCTACACAGATACGCAGTATTTT,CASSLAGAYTDTQYF
TRBJ1-3,TRBV4-1,NA,NA,TGCGCCAGCAGCCGGTCGAGGGGCCAAAACTCTGGAAACACCATATATTTT,CASSRSRGQNSGNTIYF
TRBJ2-1,TRBV7-9,NA,NA,TGTGCCAGCAGCTTAGACAGCAAGCATGAGCAGTTCTTC,CASSLDSKHEQFF
TRBJ1-1,TRBV7-9,NA,TRBD1,TGTGCCAGCAGCGCAGTACAGGGGGCAAAGGCTGAAGCTTTCTTT,CASSAVQGAKAEAFF